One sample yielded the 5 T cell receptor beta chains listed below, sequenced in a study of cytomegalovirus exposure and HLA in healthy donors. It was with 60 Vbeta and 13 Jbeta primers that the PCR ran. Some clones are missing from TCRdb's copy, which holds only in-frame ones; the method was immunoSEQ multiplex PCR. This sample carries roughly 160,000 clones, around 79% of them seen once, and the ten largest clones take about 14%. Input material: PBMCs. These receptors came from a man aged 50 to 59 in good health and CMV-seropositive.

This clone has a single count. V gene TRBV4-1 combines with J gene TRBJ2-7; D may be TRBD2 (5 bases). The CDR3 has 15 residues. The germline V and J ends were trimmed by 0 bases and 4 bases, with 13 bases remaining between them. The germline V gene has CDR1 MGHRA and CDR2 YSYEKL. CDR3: CASSQDPVPGYEQYF. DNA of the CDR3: TGCGCCAGCAGCCAAGATCCTGTGCCGGGATACGAGCAGTACTTC.

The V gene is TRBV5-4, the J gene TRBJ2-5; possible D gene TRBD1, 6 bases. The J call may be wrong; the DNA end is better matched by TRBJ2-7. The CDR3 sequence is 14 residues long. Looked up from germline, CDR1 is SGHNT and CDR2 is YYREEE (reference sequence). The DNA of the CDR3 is TGTGCCAGCAGCTCGGACAGCCAGGGCTACGAGCAGTACTTC. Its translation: CASSSDSQGYEQYF.

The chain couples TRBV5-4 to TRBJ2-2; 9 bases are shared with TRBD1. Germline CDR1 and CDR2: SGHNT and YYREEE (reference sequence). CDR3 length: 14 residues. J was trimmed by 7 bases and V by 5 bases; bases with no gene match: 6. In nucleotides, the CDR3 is TGTGCCAGCAGGCGGACAGGGGATGGCGGGGAGCTGTTTTTT. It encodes CASRRTGDGGELFF.

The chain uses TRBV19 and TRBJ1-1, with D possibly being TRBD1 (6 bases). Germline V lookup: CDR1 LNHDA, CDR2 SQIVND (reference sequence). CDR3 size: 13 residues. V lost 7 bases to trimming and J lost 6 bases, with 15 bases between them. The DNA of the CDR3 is TGTGCCAGTACCTCGGCAGGGGTTTCTGAAGCTTTCTTT. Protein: CASTSAGVSEAFF.

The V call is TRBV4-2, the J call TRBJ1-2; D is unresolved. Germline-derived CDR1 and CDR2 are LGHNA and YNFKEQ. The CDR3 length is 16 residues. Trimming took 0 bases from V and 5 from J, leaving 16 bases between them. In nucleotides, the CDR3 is TGTGCCAGCAGCCAAGAAGCGGGCTCAGAGAGGTATGGCTACACCTTC. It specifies CASSQEAGSERYGYTF.